The clone carrying this TCR beta chain has only one observation. What it binds is not known. Naivety among CD8 cells was defined by CD45RO negativity and positive CCR7 selection, thereby excluding terminally differentiated effector memory CD45RA+ cells. V was pared by 0 bases and J by 5 bases, with 10 bases between. Germline V lookup: CDR1 LNHNV, CDR2 YYDKDF (reference sequence). The CDR3 runs 14 residues. The protocol was immunoSEQ multiplex PCR, while the TCRdb copy is restricted to in-frame clones and leaves out a portion. The sample consists of about 2.2 million clones, about 93% of them appearing once. These data originate in a study of shared clonotypes between healthy human individuals. Study-wide results and limits: Shared clonotypes: approximately 5% naive CD4, about 4% naive CD8, roughly 2.4% memory CD4, approximately 0.37% memory CD8.

The chain uses TRBV15 and TRBJ2-5; no reliable D call. Sequenced sample: naive CD8+ T cells from PBMCs. The receptor's source is a young man in good health. Some clones in this sample may be carry-over from other donors' samples. CDR3 DNA sequence: TGTGCCACCAGCAGAGACGGCACTGACGAGACCCAGTACTTC. Protein product: CATSRDGTDETQYF.